A single T cell receptor (beta chain) is shown here with its context. Its cognate antigen has yet to be identified. Per-base quality was not reported, and no clone a single base away is much larger than it. These data are taken from a study of CD8 T cells in Susac syndrome (dated 2019 in TCRdb). Broadly, across the study: Among the sequenced Susac syndrome patients, more than five had clinically active disease and fewer than ten were in clinical remission. The study used repertoire sequencing to test whether antigen drove CD8+ T cell activation and differentiation in Susac syndrome. Susac syndrome patients were therapy-naive, on corticosteroids (some also receiving IVIg), or on IVIg alone at blood withdrawal. Overall study results and their limits: No clonal expansion was detected in the CD4+ T cell repertoire of Susac syndrome patients. The number of individuals in the TCR sequencing and HLA analysis was acknowledged as relatively small.

RNA was extracted using the RNeasy kit, and roughly 0.5 to 1 microgram was reverse transcribed with random hexamers. TCR beta CDR3 regions were amplified with the immunoSEQ multiplex PCR assay covering 54 Vbeta and 13 Jbeta segments. To correct PCR amplification bias, a synthetic template baseline was used for both primer optimization and computational correction. The paper's data handling went like this. Only productive sequences were kept, with reads annotated to V, D and J genes according to IMGT and analyzed in immunoSEQ Analyzer. To calculate clonality, Shannon entropy was normalized by log2 of the number of productive unique sequences and then subtracted from one. For each patient and control, public and private clones were evaluated within the 100 most prevalent clones. Susac-specific clones were defined as absent from healthy and MS cohorts, 850 to 1,300 published viral clones and other ImmuneACCESS disease sequences. TCRdb redid the processing of the public reads, applying fastp at Q25 and MiXCR, and retained in-frame beta chains. Rows matching on CDR3 protein sequence are summarized as one entry with the most common DNA and genes. These V and J calls are TCRdb output, not the study's own analysis. This sample lists 80,000 or so distinct CDR3 sequences; about 92% were detected once. The ten top clones hold roughly 0.56% of the sample.

Its CDR3 holds 14 amino acids, cysteine through phenylalanine. This entry keeps only the CDR3 DNA: 42 bases, framed from base 1. The germline V gene gives CDR1 as KGHDR and CDR2 as SFDVKD. V lost 1 base and J lost 6 bases; the stretch between them is 12 bases long. Peripheral blood CD8+ and CD4+ T cells from healthy donors, Susac syndrome patients and multiple sclerosis patients were profiled by high-throughput TCR beta sequencing. The Susac syndrome patients fulfilled recently defined diagnostic criteria for either definite or probable disease. Bulk CD8+ and CD4+ T cells were purified by magnetic negative isolation, while CD8+ TEMRA cells were enriched using FACS. Blood was collected in EDTA tubes and processed within 24 hours, with PBMCs isolated through density gradient centrifugation. PBMCs intended for TCR sequencing were frozen in liquid nitrogen and were later thawed in a 37 degrees C water bath. The sorted or isolated CD4+, CD8+ and CD8+ TEMRA cells had a purity of 90% or higher.

The source of this sequence is a human donor with Susac syndrome. This chain joins TRBV24-1 to TRBJ2-7; the D gene is perhaps TRBD1, from 6 matching bases. Sequenced input: CD4+ T cells from PBMCs. The CDR3 reads CATSDFYRAGEQYF. In nucleotides, the sequence is TGTGCCACCAGTGATTTCTACAGGGCAGGCGAGCAGTACTTC.